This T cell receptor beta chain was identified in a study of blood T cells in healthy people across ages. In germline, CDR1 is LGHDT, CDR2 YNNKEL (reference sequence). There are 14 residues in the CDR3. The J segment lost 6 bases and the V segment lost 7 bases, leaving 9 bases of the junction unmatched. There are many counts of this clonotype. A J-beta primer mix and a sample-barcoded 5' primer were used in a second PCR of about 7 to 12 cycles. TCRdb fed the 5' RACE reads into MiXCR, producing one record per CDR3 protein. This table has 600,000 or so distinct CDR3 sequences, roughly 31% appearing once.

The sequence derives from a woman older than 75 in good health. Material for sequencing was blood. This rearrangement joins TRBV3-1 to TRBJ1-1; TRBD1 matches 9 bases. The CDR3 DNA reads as TGTGCCAGCACCGATGGGACAGGGATGCCTGAAGCTTTCTTT. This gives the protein CASTDGTGMPEAFF.